Listed here are 23 T cell receptor beta chains from one sample, sequenced in a study of cytomegalovirus exposure and HLA in healthy donors. The PCR employed 60 Vbeta primers together with 13 Jbeta primers. Assay used: immunoSEQ multiplex PCR; TCRdb lists only in-frame clones, some missing. The sample contains some 250,000 clones, approximately 81% of which appear only once. The material sequenced was PBMCs. The source of these receptors is a woman in her fifties or sixties in good health and CMV-seropositive.

CDR3: CASSVTNQPQHF. Here the CDR3 DNA reads TGTGCCAGCAGTGTTACAAATCAGCCCCAGCATTTT. The chain is built from TRBV2 and TRBJ1-5; D is unclear. This CDR3 comprises 12 residues. V lost 4 bases and J 4 bases, leaving 5 bases between the germline ends. The germline CDR1 and CDR2 sequences are SNHLY and FYNNEI.

The chain joins TRBV5-6 to TRBJ2-1, with 12 nucleotides matching TRBD1. There are 16 residues in the CDR3. With V trimmed by 3 bases and J by 7 bases, 8 bases remained unmatched. From germline, CDR1 is SGHDT and CDR2 YYEEEE. The DNA of the CDR3 is TGTGCCAGCAGCTCTCTGGGACAGGGGGCGCGGAATGAGCAGTTCTTC. Translation gives CASSSLGQGARNEQFF.

The V gene is TRBV28, the J gene TRBJ1-1; maybe TRBD1 (5 bases). V lost 6 bases, J lost 2 bases, and 10 bases lay in between. Looked up from germline, CDR1 is MDHEN and CDR2 is SYDVKM. This CDR3 has 13 residues. CDR3 nucleotides: TGTGCCAGCAGCCGCCAGGGTAACACTGAAGCTTTCTTT. Amino acid sequence: CASSRQGNTEAFF.

The chain combines TRBV2 with TRBJ1-5; D is unresolved. The CDR3 runs 13 residues. In germline, CDR1 is SNHLY, CDR2 FYNNEI. Trimming removed 8 bases from V and 4 bases from J, with 12 bases in between. DNA for the CDR3: TGTGCCAGCCGTCCCGCGGGGAATCAGCCCCAGCATTTT. Its protein is CASRPAGNQPQHF.

The J gene is TRBJ2-3, the V gene TRBV6-1, with 9 bases identical to TRBD2. The V gene end was trimmed by 3 bases and the J gene end by 3 bases; junction bases not matched to a gene: 10. The CDR3 totals 17 residues. CDR1 and CDR2 from the germline V gene are MNHNS and SASEGT. The CDR3 is CASSEAPGLARTDTQYF. For the CDR3, the DNA is TGTGCCAGCAGTGAGGCTCCAGGACTAGCGAGGACAGATACGCAGTATTTT.

The rearrangement uses TRBV19 and TRBJ2-7; D is unresolved. V lost 0 bases and J 0 bases, leaving 9 bases between the germline ends. This CDR3 comprises 15 residues. The germline V gene has CDR1 LNHDA and CDR2 SQIVND (reference sequence). In nucleotides, the CDR3 is TGTGCCAGTAGTATAGATATTCATAGCTCCTACGAGCAGTACTTC. Protein product: CASSIDIHSSYEQYF.

The gene calls are TRBV7-9 and TRBJ2-3; TRBD2 matches 12 bases. After removal of 4 bases from V and 0 bases from J, the junction contained 5 bases not matched to a gene. Germline V gives CDR1 SEHNR, CDR2 FQNEAQ (reference sequence). The CDR3 is 17 residues long. Written as DNA, the CDR3 is TGTGCCAGCAGCTCGGGGGGGACTAGCGGGAGCACAGATACGCAGTATTTT. Protein: CASSSGGTSGSTDTQYF.

This clone has just a few counts. The chain is built from TRBV19 and TRBJ1-2; 9 nucleotides line up with TRBD1. Trimming removed 5 bases from V and 7 bases from J; junction bases left unmatched: 11. The CDR3 totals 15 residues. Germline CDR1 reads LNHDA; CDR2 reads SQIVND (reference sequence). The CDR3 spells CASSSRDREVGGYTF. CDR3 coding DNA: TGTGCCAGTAGTTCCCGGGACAGGGAAGTTGGTGGCTACACCTTC.

The chain combines TRBV4-2 with TRBJ2-7; possibly TRBD1 for D (6 bases). This CDR3 contains 15 residues. Germline CDR1 reads LGHNA; CDR2 reads YNFKEQ. V gave up 1 base and J gave up 3 bases, with 13 bases separating them. The CDR3 region is CASSQATDRIYEQYF. For the CDR3, the DNA is TGTGCCAGCAGCCAAGCTACGGACAGAATCTACGAGCAGTACTTC.

The V and J genes are TRBV4-1 and TRBJ2-7; 10 nucleotides line up with TRBD2. Germline V lookup: CDR1 MGHRA, CDR2 YSYEKL. The V segment lost 4 bases and the J segment 3 bases; nucleotides outside the gene matches: 9. The CDR3 spans 16 residues. CDR3 DNA sequence: TGCGCCAGCAGCCGCCCCGGGACTAGCGCCTTCTACGAGCAGTACTTC. Its protein product is CASSRPGTSAFYEQYF.

This chain uses TRBV28 with TRBJ2-2, with D unclear. Germline lookup yields CDR1 MDHEN and CDR2 SYDVKM. Trimming stripped 1 base from V and 6 bases from J, with 3 bases between. This CDR3 has 12 amino acids. The CDR3 DNA is TGTGCCAGCAGTTTATACTCCGGGGAGCTGTTTTTT. Translation gives CASSLYSGELFF.

DNA of the CDR3: TGTGCCAGCAGCTTAATAGGCAGGGTAGAATATGGCTACACCTTC. Translated: CASSLIGRVEYGYTF. The chain is built from TRBV7-9 and TRBJ1-2, with D tentatively TRBD1 (5 bases). Germline loops: CDR1 SEHNR, CDR2 FQNEAQ (reference sequence). The CDR3 runs 15 residues. Trimming left V 2 bases short and J 5 bases short, with 15 bases between. Filled out from reference TRBV7-9 and TRBJ1-2, the complete variable domain reads DTGVSQNPRHKITKRGQNVTFRCDPISEHNRLYWYRQTLGQGPEFLTYFQNEAQLEKSRLLSDRFSAERPKGSFSTLEIQRTEQGDSAMYLCASSLIGRVEYGYTFGSGTRLTVV.

DNA for the CDR3: TGTGCCAGTACCCGAACTGCGACCGGGGAGCTGTTTTTT. Amino acid sequence: CASTRTATGELFF. The rearrangement joins TRBV19 to TRBJ2-2; D unresolved. Germline-derived CDR1 and CDR2 are LNHDA and SQIVND (reference sequence). V was trimmed by 7 bases and J by 5 bases, leaving 11 bases between them. The CDR3 spans 13 residues.

This chain uses TRBV6-1 with TRBJ2-7; 8 bases are a match to TRBD2. Trimming took 7 bases from V and 1 from J; bases not matched to a gene: 9. This CDR3 region has 15 residues. Germline CDR1 reads MNHNS; CDR2 reads SASEGT. The CDR3 spells CASTFGTSVSYEQYF. The CDR3 coding sequence is TGTGCCAGCACTTTCGGGACTAGTGTGTCCTACGAGCAGTACTTC.

V is TRBV11-3 and J is TRBJ1-5; the D gene is possibly TRBD1 (6 bases). CDR3 length equals 17 residues. Germline CDR1 and CDR2: SGHNT and YENEEA. Trimming cost V 5 bases and J 2 bases, with 19 bases left between them. In DNA, the CDR3 is TGTGCCAGCAGCCCGAATCCCAGGGGTTGGGGCAATCAGCCCCAGCATTTT. Translated: CASSPNPRGWGNQPQHF.

The V call is TRBV5-1, the J call TRBJ2-5; 10 nucleotides line up with TRBD2. CDR3 length: 15 amino acids. CDR1 is SGHRS, CDR2 YFSETQ, per germline. The trim removed 2 bases at V and 4 bases at J, leaving 5 bases unmatched. CDR3 protein: CASSFLAGARETQYF. CDR3 sequence (DNA): TGCGCCAGCAGCTTTCTAGCGGGAGCCCGAGAGACCCAGTACTTC.

This chain joins TRBV19 and TRBJ2-2, with TRBD2 identical over 10 bases. This CDR3 has 16 amino acids. The V and J ends lost 6 bases and 7 bases, in that order; junction bases with no gene match: 11. The germline gives CDR1 LNHDA, CDR2 SQIVND (reference sequence). DNA of the CDR3: TGTGCCAGTAGCATACTAGCGGGAAAGGGGAACGGGGAGCTGTTTTTT. It translates to CASSILAGKGNGELFF.

The chain has TRBV18 and TRBJ1-5, with a weak D call TRBD1 (5 bases). V shed 5 bases and J shed 6 bases, with 26 bases lying between them. Germline V gene lookup returns CDR1 KGHSH and CDR2 LQKENI. The CDR3 totals 18 residues. CDR3 in amino acids: CASSGGPTTSRVPQPQHF. The CDR3 nucleotides read TGTGCCAGCTCAGGTGGGCCCACAACGAGCAGGGTACCTCAGCCCCAGCATTTT.

A remark on this clone: One end of the junction does not line up with germline, which may come from a read error. The V call is TRBV28, the J call TRBJ2-7; maybe TRBD2 (6 bases). This CDR3 is built from 12 residues. Germline V gene data show CDR1 as MDHEN and CDR2 as SYDVKM. CDR3 in DNA: TGTGCCAGCACTCTCTATGGGACTCTCCCCAACTTC. Its protein product is CASTLYGTLPNF.

The chain joins TRBV19 to TRBJ1-2; 7 nucleotides line up with TRBD1. V was pared by 4 bases and J by 4 bases, with 9 bases of the junction left unmatched. This CDR3 region has 15 residues. Germline V lookup: CDR1 LNHDA, CDR2 SQIVND (reference sequence). CDR3 nucleotide sequence: TGTGCCAGTAGTACCCCAGGGGGACAACTCTATGGCTACACCTTC. Its translation is CASSTPGGQLYGYTF.

The rearrangement links TRBV9 to TRBJ2-1, with TRBD2 identical over 7 bases. This CDR3 has 15 amino acids. Germline V gives CDR1 SGDLS, CDR2 YYNGEE. The V segment lost 0 bases and the J segment 4 bases; nucleotides outside the gene matches: 4. The CDR3 DNA follows: TGTGCCAGCAGCGTAGCGGGACTAACTTACAATGAGCAGTTCTTC. It encodes CASSVAGLTYNEQFF.

The chain has TRBV6-1 and TRBJ2-2; possibly TRBD1 for D (6 bases). V gave up 4 bases and J gave up 2 bases, with 14 bases separating them. This CDR3 has 16 residues. Germline assignment: CDR1 MNHNS and CDR2 SASEGT. The chain's CDR3 is CASSVQGRRNTGELFF. The CDR3 DNA follows: TGTGCCAGCAGTGTTCAGGGGCGCCGTAACACCGGGGAGCTGTTTTTT.

This clone was counted once. J is TRBJ1-2 and V is TRBV6-1; possible D gene TRBD1, 6 bases. The CDR3 runs 15 residues. Germline V gene data show CDR1 as MNHNS and CDR2 as SASEGT. The germline V and J ends were trimmed by 5 bases and 4 bases, with 17 bases remaining between them. The CDR3 protein is CASSIQGRAPYGYTF. DNA of the CDR3: TGTGCCAGCAGTATACAGGGTAGGGCCCCCTATGGCTACACCTTC.